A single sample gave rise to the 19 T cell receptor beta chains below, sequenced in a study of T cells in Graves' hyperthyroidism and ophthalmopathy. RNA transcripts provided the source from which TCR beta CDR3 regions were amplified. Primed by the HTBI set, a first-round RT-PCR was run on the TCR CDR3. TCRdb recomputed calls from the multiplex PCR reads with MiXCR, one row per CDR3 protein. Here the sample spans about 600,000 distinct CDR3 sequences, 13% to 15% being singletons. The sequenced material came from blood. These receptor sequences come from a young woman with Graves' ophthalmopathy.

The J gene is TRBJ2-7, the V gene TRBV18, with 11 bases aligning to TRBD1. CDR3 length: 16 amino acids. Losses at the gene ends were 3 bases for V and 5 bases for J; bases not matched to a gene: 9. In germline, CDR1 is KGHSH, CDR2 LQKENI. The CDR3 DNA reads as TGTGCCAGCTCACCGCGGGACAGGGGGTCTCCCCACGAGCAGTACTTC. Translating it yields CASSPRDRGSPHEQYF.

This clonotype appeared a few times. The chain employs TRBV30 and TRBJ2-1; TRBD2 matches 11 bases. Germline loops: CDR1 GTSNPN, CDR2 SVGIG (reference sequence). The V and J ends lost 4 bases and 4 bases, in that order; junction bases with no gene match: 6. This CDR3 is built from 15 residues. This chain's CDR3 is CAWTGGLAVYNEQFF. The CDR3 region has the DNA TGTGCCTGGACGGGGGGACTAGCGGTTTACAATGAGCAGTTCTTC.

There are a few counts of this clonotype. CDR3 residues: CASLPRGGGETDTQYF. CDR3 nucleotide sequence: TGTGCCAGCCTTCCTCGGGGCGGGGGGGAAACAGATACGCAGTATTTT. The chain couples TRBV27 to TRBJ2-3; 9 bases map to TRBD2. The CDR3 totals 16 residues. V lost 8 bases, J lost 3 bases, and 12 bases stayed unmatched. Germline values: CDR1 MNHEY, CDR2 SMNVEV (reference sequence).

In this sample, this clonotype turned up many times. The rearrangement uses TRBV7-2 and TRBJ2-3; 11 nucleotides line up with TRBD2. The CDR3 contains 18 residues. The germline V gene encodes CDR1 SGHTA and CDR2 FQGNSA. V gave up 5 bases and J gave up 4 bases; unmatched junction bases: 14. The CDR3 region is CASSLRPGTSGLADTQYF. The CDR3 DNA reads TGTGCCAGCAGCCTACGTCCCGGGACTAGCGGCCTAGCAGATACGCAGTATTTT.

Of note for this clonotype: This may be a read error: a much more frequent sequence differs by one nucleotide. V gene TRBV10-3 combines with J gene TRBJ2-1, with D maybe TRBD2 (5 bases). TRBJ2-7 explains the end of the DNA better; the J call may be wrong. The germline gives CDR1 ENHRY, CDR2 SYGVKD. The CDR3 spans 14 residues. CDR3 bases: TGTGCCATCAGTGACAGCGGCTCCTACAATGAGCAGTACTTC. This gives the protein CAISDSGSYNEQYF.

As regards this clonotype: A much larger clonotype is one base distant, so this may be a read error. CDR3 protein: CASSWGHTGELFF. The CDR3 DNA reads as TGTGCCAGCAGTTGGGGGCACACCGGGGAGCTGTTTTTT. This chain links TRBV27 with TRBJ2-2; tentatively, D is TRBD1 (6 bases). Germline V gene data show CDR1 as MNHEY and CDR2 as SMNVEV (reference sequence). V was shortened by 4 bases and J by 3 bases, with 6 bases between the two germline ends. This CDR3 has 13 residues.

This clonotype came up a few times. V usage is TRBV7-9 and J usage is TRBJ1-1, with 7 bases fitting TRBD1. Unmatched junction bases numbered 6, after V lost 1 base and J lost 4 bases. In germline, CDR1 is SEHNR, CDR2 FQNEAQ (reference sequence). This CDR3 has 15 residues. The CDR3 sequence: CASSLVQGGVTEAFF. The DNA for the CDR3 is TGTGCCAGCAGCTTAGTTCAGGGGGGGGTCACTGAAGCTTTCTTT.

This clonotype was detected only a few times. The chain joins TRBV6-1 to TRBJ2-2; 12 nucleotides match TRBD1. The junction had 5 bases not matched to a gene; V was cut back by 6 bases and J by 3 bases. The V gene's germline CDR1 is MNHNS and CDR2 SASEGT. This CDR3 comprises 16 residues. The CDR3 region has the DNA TGTGCCAGCAGGCCGGGACAGGGGGCCCACACCGGGGAGCTGTTTTTT. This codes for CASRPGQGAHTGELFF.

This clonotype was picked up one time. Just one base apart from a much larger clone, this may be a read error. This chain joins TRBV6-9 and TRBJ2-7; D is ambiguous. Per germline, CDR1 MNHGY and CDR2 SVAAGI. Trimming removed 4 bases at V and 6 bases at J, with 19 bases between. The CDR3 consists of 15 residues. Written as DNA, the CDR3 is TGTGCCAGCAGTTGGGTTCTCGCCAGTGCTGGCGAGCAGTACTTC. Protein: CASSWVLASAGEQYF.

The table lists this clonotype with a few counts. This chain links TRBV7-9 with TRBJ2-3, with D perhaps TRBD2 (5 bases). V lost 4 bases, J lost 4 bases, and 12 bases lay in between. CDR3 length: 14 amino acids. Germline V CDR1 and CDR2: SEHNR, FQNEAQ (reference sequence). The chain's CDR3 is CASSSRTDPDTQYF. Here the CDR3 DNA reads TGTGCCAGCAGCTCGCGGACTGATCCAGATACGCAGTATTTT.

The CDR3 nucleotides are TGTGCCAGCAGCAAACGGGACCGCTCTAACCCTAACTATGGCTACACCTTC. It codes for CASSKRDRSNPNYGYTF. V and J are TRBV7-8 and TRBJ1-2, with D possibly matching TRBD1 (5 bases). V was trimmed by 5 bases and J by 0 bases, leaving 19 bases between them. CDR3 length equals 17 residues. The germline CDR1 and CDR2 sequences are SGHVS and FQNEAQ.

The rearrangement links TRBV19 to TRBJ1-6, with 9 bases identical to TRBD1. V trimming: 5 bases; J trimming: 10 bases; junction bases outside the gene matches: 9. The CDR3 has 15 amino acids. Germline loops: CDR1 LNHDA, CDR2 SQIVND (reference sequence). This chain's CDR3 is CASSSRTGVISPLHF. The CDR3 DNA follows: TGTGCCAGTAGTTCCCGGACAGGGGTTATATCACCCCTCCACTTT.

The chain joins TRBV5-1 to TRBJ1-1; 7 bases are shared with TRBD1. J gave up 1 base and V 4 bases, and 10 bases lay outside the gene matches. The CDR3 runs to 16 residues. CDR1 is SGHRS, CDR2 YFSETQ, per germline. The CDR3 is CASSPSYRGRNTEAFF. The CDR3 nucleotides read TGCGCCAGCAGCCCGTCCTACAGGGGACGGAACACTGAAGCTTTCTTT.

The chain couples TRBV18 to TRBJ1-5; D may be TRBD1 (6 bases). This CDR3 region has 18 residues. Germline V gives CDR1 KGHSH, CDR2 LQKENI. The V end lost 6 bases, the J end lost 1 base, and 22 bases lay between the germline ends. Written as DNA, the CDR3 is TGTGCCAGCTCGCAAACAGGGACCCAAACACTGAGCAATCAGCCCCAGCATTTT. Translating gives CASSQTGTQTLSNQPQHF.

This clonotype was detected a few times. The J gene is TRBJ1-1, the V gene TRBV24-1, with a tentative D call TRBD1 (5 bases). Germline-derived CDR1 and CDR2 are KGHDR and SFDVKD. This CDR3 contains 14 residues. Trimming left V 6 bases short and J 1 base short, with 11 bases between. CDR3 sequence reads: CATSRRGGNTEAFF. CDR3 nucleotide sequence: TGTGCCACCAGTCGGCGGGGCGGGAACACTGAAGCTTTCTTT.

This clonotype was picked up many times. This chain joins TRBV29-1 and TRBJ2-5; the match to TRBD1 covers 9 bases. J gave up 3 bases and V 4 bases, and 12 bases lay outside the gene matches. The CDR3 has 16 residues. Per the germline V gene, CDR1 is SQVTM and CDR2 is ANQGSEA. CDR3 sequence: CSVVGGPGQGEETQYF. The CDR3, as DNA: TGCAGCGTTGTGGGGGGACCGGGACAGGGTGAAGAGACCCAGTACTTC.

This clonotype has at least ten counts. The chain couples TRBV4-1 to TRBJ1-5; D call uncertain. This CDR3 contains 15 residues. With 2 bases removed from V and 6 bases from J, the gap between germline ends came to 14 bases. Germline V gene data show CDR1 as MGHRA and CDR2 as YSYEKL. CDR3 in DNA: TGCGCCAGCAGCCAAAGGCCTTGGGGTAGTCAGCCCCAGCATTTT. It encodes CASSQRPWGSQPQHF.

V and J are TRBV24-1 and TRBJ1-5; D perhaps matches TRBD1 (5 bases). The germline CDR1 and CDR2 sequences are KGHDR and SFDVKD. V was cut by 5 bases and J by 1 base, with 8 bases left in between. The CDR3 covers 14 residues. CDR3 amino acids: CATSVRQSNQPQHF. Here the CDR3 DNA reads TGTGCCACCAGTGTGCGACAGAGCAATCAGCCCCAGCATTTT.

In nucleotides, the CDR3 is TGTGCCAGTACCACTCCAAACACAGATACGCAGTATTTT. Translation gives CASTTPNTDTQYF. The rearrangement uses TRBV19 and TRBJ2-3; D is unclear. Trimming pared 7 bases from V and 2 bases from J, leaving 10 bases between. This CDR3 has 13 amino acids. Germline-derived CDR1 and CDR2 are LNHDA and SQIVND (reference sequence). Looking up the rest from reference TRBV19 and TRBJ2-3 gives the full variable domain: DGGITQSPKYLFRKEGQNVTLSCEQNLNHDAMYWYRQDPGQGLRLIYYSQIVNDFQKGDIAEGYSVSREKKESFPLTVTSAQKNPTAFYLCASTTPNTDTQYFGPGTRLTVL.